One and the same sample provided the 26 T cell receptor beta chains below, sequenced in a study of T cell responses to AZD1222 COVID-19 vaccine. Using immunoSEQ multiplex PCR, the repertoire was profiled, and TCRdb retains in-frame clones only, with some absent. The data contain approximately 150,000 clones, around 91% of them singletons. This material consisted of peripheral blood, taken on day 0 of AZD1222 vaccination. Source of these receptors: an adult in good health.

The chain combines TRBV5-1 with TRBJ2-7; no clear D gene. This CDR3 is built from 13 residues. CDR1 is SGHRS and CDR2 is YFSETQ in the germline V gene. V lost 5 bases and J lost 3, with 12 bases in between. CDR3 in amino acids: CASSSDGFYEQYF. The CDR3 DNA follows: TGCGCCAGCAGTTCCGACGGGTTCTACGAGCAGTACTTC. Full variable domain (remainder filled in from reference TRBV5-1 and TRBJ2-7): KAGVTQTPRYLIKTRGQQVTLSCSPISGHRSVSWYQQTPGQGLQFLFEYFSETQRNKGNFPGRFSGRQFSNSRSEMNVSTLELGDSALYLCASSSDGFYEQYFGPGTRLTVT.

The chain couples TRBV11-3 to TRBJ2-2; D unresolved. CDR3 length: 13 residues. The V end lost 5 bases, the J end lost 5 bases, and 9 bases lay between the germline ends. Germline CDR1 and CDR2: SGHNT and YENEEA. CDR3 residues: CASSPSQTGELFF. The CDR3 bases are TGTGCCAGCAGCCCCTCGCAAACCGGGGAGCTGTTTTTT.

With respect to this clone: At one end the junction does not follow the germline gene, possibly because of a read error. This chain links TRBV20-1 with TRBJ1-1; TRBD1 matches 8 bases. CDR1 is DFQATT, CDR2 SNEGSKA, per germline (reference sequence). The CDR3 contains 10 residues. Here the CDR3 DNA reads TGCAGTGCTAGAGACCCAGGGGGCACCTTT. This translates into CSARDPGGTF.

The rearrangement joins TRBV5-1 to TRBJ2-1, with 12 bases aligning to TRBD2. Trimming at V came to 4 bases and at J to 10 bases, leaving 6 bases not matched to a gene. CDR1 SGHRS and CDR2 YFSETQ come from the germline V gene. The CDR3 contains 14 residues. The CDR3 DNA is TGCGCCAGCAGCCCGTCGACTAGCGGGGGAGAGCAGTTCTTC. It is translated as CASSPSTSGGEQFF.

In its sample, this clone was seen once. Other DNA sequences of this sample code for an identical CDR3. Written as DNA, the CDR3 is TGTGCCAGCTCACCACCGACAGGGGGAAACACCGGGGAGCTGTTTTTT. This sequence encodes CASSPPTGGNTGELFF. This sequence joins TRBV18 and TRBJ2-2; 9 bases align to TRBD1. The CDR3 is 16 amino acids. J gave up 2 bases and V 0 bases, and 1 base lay outside the gene matches. The germline gives CDR1 KGHSH, CDR2 LQKENI.

V and J are TRBV9 and TRBJ2-1, with 9 bases lining up with TRBD2. The germline V gene encodes CDR1 SGDLS and CDR2 YYNGEE. This CDR3 is built from 15 residues. J was trimmed by 9 bases and V by 0 bases; bases with no gene match: 7. This chain's CDR3 is CASSVAGGRVSEQFF. The CDR3 DNA reads as TGTGCCAGCAGCGTAGCTGGCGGGAGGGTCAGTGAGCAGTTCTTC.

The gene calls are TRBV6-2 or TRBV6-3 and TRBJ1-2; D gene unclear. Germline V gene data show CDR1 as MNHEY and CDR2 as SVGEGT. Trimming removed 2 bases at V and 4 bases at J, with 5 bases between. The CDR3 runs to 12 residues. CDR3 amino acids: CASSYKFYGYTF. The CDR3 DNA sequence: TGTGCCAGCAGTTACAAGTTCTATGGCTACACCTTC.

V and J are TRBV6-5 and TRBJ1-2; D perhaps matches TRBD1 (5 bases). Germline CDR1 reads MNHEY; CDR2 reads SVGAGI. With 0 bases removed from V and 7 bases from J, the gap between germline ends came to 9 bases. The CDR3 length is 13 residues. The CDR3 loop reads CASSYSGQSGYTF. CDR3 sequence (DNA): TGTGCCAGCAGTTACTCGGGGCAGTCTGGCTACACCTTC.

The CDR3 spells CASSYDMNTEAFF. DNA for the CDR3: TGTGCCAGCAGTTACGACATGAACACTGAAGCTTTCTTT. The chain joins TRBV6-2 or TRBV6-3 to TRBJ1-1; D is uncertain. Per the germline V gene, CDR1 is MNHEY and CDR2 is SVGEGT. Trimming shortened V by 2 bases and J by 0 bases, and 4 bases separated the two germline ends. CDR3 length: 13 residues.

The chain is built from TRBV2 and TRBJ2-3; D is perhaps TRBD1 (6 bases). This CDR3 is built from 15 residues. With 0 bases removed from V and 2 bases from J, the gap between germline ends came to 9 bases. CDR1 is SNHLY and CDR2 is FYNNEI in the germline V gene. DNA for the CDR3: TGTGCCAGCAGTGAAGCGCACAGGGTCACAGATACGCAGTATTTT. Translating gives CASSEAHRVTDTQYF.

The V call is TRBV25-1, the J call TRBJ1-2; the D is unclear. V lost 5 bases and J 1 base, leaving 5 bases between the germline ends. Germline CDR1 MGHDK, CDR2 SYGVNS. The CDR3 contains 12 residues. CDR3 DNA sequence: TGTGCCAGCAGTACCGGTAACTATGGCTACACCTTC. It specifies CASSTGNYGYTF.

The rearrangement links TRBV7-6 to TRBJ2-2, with 11 bases that match TRBD2. Trimming cost V 5 bases and J 3 bases; bases outside gene matches: 2. Per germline, CDR1 SGHVS and CDR2 FNYEAQ. The CDR3 contains 15 residues. Written as DNA, the CDR3 is TGTGCCAGCAGCAATAGCGGGGGGGACACCGGGGAGCTGTTTTTT. Its translation: CASSNSGGDTGELFF.

DNA for the CDR3: TGTGCCAGCAGCCAAGGACTAGCGGGACCCTACGAGCAGTACTTC. This encodes CASSQGLAGPYEQYF. This chain connects TRBV14 to TRBJ2-7; 11 nucleotides agree with TRBD2. CDR1 and CDR2 from the germline V gene are SGHDN and FVKESK. The CDR3 has 15 residues. The J segment lost 2 bases and the V segment lost 1 base, leaving 1 base of the junction unmatched.

V usage is TRBV5-4 and J usage is TRBJ1-1; D remains unclear. The germline V gene encodes CDR1 SGHNT and CDR2 YYREEE (reference sequence). V was cut by 0 bases and J by 0 bases, with 6 bases left in between. The length of the CDR3 is 14 residues. CDR3 DNA: TGTGCCAGCAGCTTGGAGTCTATGAACACTGAAGCTTTCTTT. The encoded protein is CASSLESMNTEAFF.

The V and J genes are TRBV24-1 and TRBJ2-5; TRBD2 is a possible D gene (5 bases). Germline CDR1 and CDR2: KGHDR and SFDVKD. CDR3 size: 14 residues. Trimming shortened V by 12 bases and J by 0 bases, and 16 bases separated the two germline ends. CDR3 protein: CAHQEAHDQETQYF. CDR3 DNA: TGTGCCCACCAGGAGGCTCACGACCAAGAGACCCAGTACTTC.

The chain couples TRBV15 to TRBJ2-6; D may be TRBD2 (5 bases). V shed 5 bases and J shed 1 base, with 12 bases lying between them. This CDR3 is 16 amino acids long. Germline V gene lookup returns CDR1 LNHNV and CDR2 YYDKDF (reference sequence). The CDR3 loop is CATSPQPGSGANVLTF. The CDR3 region has the DNA TGTGCCACCAGCCCCCAACCGGGGTCTGGGGCCAACGTCCTGACTTTC.

The chain combines TRBV3-1 (or the pseudogene TRBV3-2) with TRBJ2-7; D uncertain. The CDR3 runs 13 residues. Germline CDR1 and CDR2: LGHDT and YNNKEL (reference sequence). V was pared by 1 base and J by 4 bases, with 8 bases between. CDR3 region: CASSQGSKYEQYF. The CDR3 DNA follows: TGTGCCAGCAGCCAAGGTAGCAAGTACGAGCAGTACTTC.

This rearrangement joins TRBV9 to TRBJ2-7, with TRBD1 identical over 9 bases. The germline gives CDR1 SGDLS, CDR2 YYNGEE. CDR3 length equals 15 residues. After removal of 4 bases from V and 2 bases from J, the junction contained 7 bases not matched to a gene. CDR3 amino acids: CASSSHRGPTYEQYF. The DNA for the CDR3 is TGTGCCAGCAGCTCACACAGGGGGCCCACCTACGAGCAGTACTTC.

The V gene is TRBV3-1 (or the pseudogene TRBV3-2), the J gene TRBJ1-5, with D perhaps matching TRBD1 (5 bases). CDR3 length: 13 residues. Germline V lookup: CDR1 LGHDT, CDR2 YNNKEL (reference sequence). V shed 1 base and J shed 6 bases, with 7 bases lying between them. The CDR3 reads CASSQAGTQPQHF. In nucleotides, the CDR3 is TGTGCCAGCAGCCAAGCAGGGACTCAGCCCCAGCATTTT.

The gene calls are TRBV5-8 and TRBJ1-5; D gene unclear. The germline V gene encodes CDR1 SGHTS and CDR2 YDEGEE. V was shortened by 5 bases and J by 4 bases, with 13 bases between the two germline ends. CDR3 length: 14 residues. CDR3 bases: TGTGCCAGCAGTCAGGACCTGAGGAATCAGCCCCAGCATTTT. It yields the protein CASSQDLRNQPQHF.

The chain joins TRBV19 to TRBJ1-5; TRBD1 aligns across 9 bases. The CDR3 extends over 16 amino acids. The germline CDR1 and CDR2 sequences are LNHDA and SQIVND (reference sequence). V lost 6 bases and J lost 0; bases outside the gene matches: 6. CDR3 in amino acids: CASSLGQGYSNQPQHF. CDR3 bases: TGTGCCAGTAGCCTCGGACAGGGGTATAGCAATCAGCCCCAGCATTTT.

The chain is built from TRBV28 and TRBJ1-5; D remains ambiguous. The CDR3 contains 14 residues. The germline V gene has CDR1 MDHEN and CDR2 SYDVKM. Trimming stripped 3 bases from V and 4 bases from J, with 10 bases between. In DNA, the CDR3 is TGTGCCAGCAGTTTCTCCCGAGATAATCAGCCCCAGCATTTT. Its protein is CASSFSRDNQPQHF.

The V and J genes are TRBV19 and TRBJ1-5; 9 bases are shared with TRBD1. The ends lost 6 bases at V and 3 bases at J; junction bases unmatched: 3. Germline CDR1 LNHDA, CDR2 SQIVND (reference sequence). The CDR3 is 14 residues long. The CDR3 here is CASSRDRVNQPQHF. CDR3 DNA sequence: TGTGCCAGTAGCCGGGACAGGGTCAATCAGCCCCAGCATTTT.

This chain links TRBV28 with TRBJ2-1; possible D gene TRBD2, 5 bases. The germline V and J ends were trimmed by 6 bases and 7 bases, with 10 bases remaining between them. The germline V gene encodes CDR1 MDHEN and CDR2 SYDVKM. The CDR3 extends over 12 amino acids. CDR3 loop: CASRWSGNEQFF. The CDR3 nucleotides are TGTGCCAGCAGATGGAGCGGAAATGAGCAGTTCTTC.

The chain links TRBV4-2 to TRBJ2-5, with 7 positions matching TRBD2. V was pared by 3 bases and J by 0 bases, with 4 bases of the junction left unmatched. Germline CDR1 reads LGHNA; CDR2 reads YNFKEQ. The CDR3 sequence is 15 residues long. The CDR3 sequence: CASSHGLGDQETQYF. The CDR3 DNA is TGTGCCAGCAGCCACGGACTAGGGGACCAAGAGACCCAGTACTTC.

V gene TRBV5-1 combines with J gene TRBJ2-7; D perhaps matches TRBD1 (6 bases). V was cut by 0 bases and J by 0 bases, with 10 bases left in between. This CDR3 comprises 15 residues. CDR1 and CDR2 from the germline V gene are SGHRS and YFSETQ. The CDR3 here is CASSLGQASSYEQYF. The CDR3 bases are TGCGCCAGCAGCTTGGGACAGGCAAGCTCCTACGAGCAGTACTTC.